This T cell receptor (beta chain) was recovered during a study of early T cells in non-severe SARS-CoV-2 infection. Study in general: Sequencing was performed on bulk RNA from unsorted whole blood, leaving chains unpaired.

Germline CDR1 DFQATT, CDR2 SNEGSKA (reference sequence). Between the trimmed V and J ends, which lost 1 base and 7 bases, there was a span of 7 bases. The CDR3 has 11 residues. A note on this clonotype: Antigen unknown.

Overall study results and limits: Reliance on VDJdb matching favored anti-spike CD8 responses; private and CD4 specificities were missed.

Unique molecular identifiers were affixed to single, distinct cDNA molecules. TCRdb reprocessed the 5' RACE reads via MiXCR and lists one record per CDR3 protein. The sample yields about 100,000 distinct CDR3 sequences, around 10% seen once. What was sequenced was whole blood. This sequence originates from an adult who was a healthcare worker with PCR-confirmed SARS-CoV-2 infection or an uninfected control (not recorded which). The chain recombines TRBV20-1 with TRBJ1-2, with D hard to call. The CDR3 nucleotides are TGCAGTGCTAGAGGTTTCCCTGGCTACACCTTC. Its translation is CSARGFPGYTF.